This TCR beta chain is drawn from a study of OX40 agonist ivuxolimab in advanced cancers. Study details: Each patient was given ivuxolimab into a vein every 2 weeks, at 0.01 to 10 mg/kg.

Assay used: immunoSEQ multiplex PCR; TCRdb lists only in-frame clones, some missing. The data contain about 46,000 clones, approximately 91% of them seen just once; the ten biggest clones take up 3% to 4%. The V gene lost 0 bases and the J gene lost 4 bases, with 8 bases spanning the gap. CDR3 length: 14 amino acids. Germline values: CDR1 SGHRS, CDR2 YFSETQ. This clone turned up a few times. Sample: CD4+ or CD8+ T cells sorted from blood, taken in a trial of the OX40 agonist ivuxolimab. The receptor comes from an adult with an advanced solid tumor such as melanoma, head and neck, liver or kidney cancer. The genes are TRBV5-1 and TRBJ2-1; D gene ambiguous. CDR3 bases: TGCGCCAGCAGCTTGGAGCAGACTTACAATGAGCAGTTCTTC. It encodes CASSLEQTYNEQFF.